The rows below give T cell receptor beta chains drawn from one sample of a study of blood T cell repertoires in COVID-19. Here immunoSEQ multiplex PCR was the method, and the copy in TCRdb shows in-frame clones only, minus some. In the table there are about 170,000 clones, around four fifths of which are singletons. The sequencing sample was made of PBMCs or T cells enriched from blood (not recorded which). The receptors come from a woman aged 45-65 years in a cohort exposed to, infected with or recovered from COVID-19 (not recorded which). Both conserved end residues are part of each CDR3. A D gene is named only where the DNA matches it firmly. Clone size is not always given. Where it is, it says once, few, many or a class for expanded clones.

d_gene | j_gene | v_gene | abundance | CDR3aa | CDR3nt
TRBD1 | TRBJ1-5 | TRBV27 | NA | CASSLSDRVGNQPQHF | TGTGCCAGCAGTTTGTCAGACAGGGTCGGGAATCAGCCCCAGCATTTT
TRBD2 | TRBJ2-4 | TRBV7-8 | NA | CASSEGLAGFYIQYF | TGTGCCAGCAGCGAAGGACTAGCGGGATTCTACATTCAGTACTTC
NA | TRBJ1-4 | TRBV15 | NA | CATSRANRDTYEKLFF | TGTGCCACCAGCAGAGCCAACCGGGACACTTATGAAAAACTGTTTTTT
NA | TRBJ1-5 | TRBV10-3 | NA | CAISESPWRNSNQPQHF | TGTGCCATCAGTGAGTCCCCCTGGAGGAATAGCAATCAGCCCCAGCATTTT
TRBD1 | TRBJ1-5 | TRBV7-2 | few | CASSLAGGPNQPQHF | TGTGCCAGCAGCTTAGCAGGGGGCCCTAATCAGCCCCAGCATTTT
TRBD1 | TRBJ2-2 | TRBV27 | few | CASSSHWTGSGGELFF | TGTGCCAGCAGTAGCCACTGGACAGGGTCGGGCGGGGAGCTGTTTTTT
TRBD1 | TRBJ1-4 | TRBV3-1/TRBV3-2 | NA | CASSQGDGQGYEKLFF | TGTGCCAGCAGCCAAGGGGACGGACAGGGTTATGAAAAACTGTTTTTT
NA | TRBJ1-3 | TRBV2 | once | CASNGVLGNTIYF | TGTGCCAGCAACGGGGTACTTGGAAACACCATATATTTT
TRBD1 | TRBJ1-2 | TRBV12-5 | once | CASGPGTGKNYGYTF | TGTGCTAGTGGTCCCGGGACAGGCAAGAACTATGGCTACACCTTC
NA | TRBJ2-7 | TRBV20-1 | few | CSARGTYEQYF | TGCAGTGCTAGAGGTACATACGAGCAGTACTTC
TRBD1 | TRBJ1-2 | TRBV6-5 | once | CASSYNRGGGYTF | TGTGCCAGCAGTTACAACAGGGGAGGTGGCTACACCTTC
NA | TRBJ1-2 | TRBV19 | NA | CASEEGHGYTF | TGTGCCAGTGAGGAGGGGCATGGCTACACCTTC
NA | TRBJ1-6 | TRBV6-4 | NA | CASSERDMGSPLHF | TGTGCCAGCAGTGAACGGGACATGGGTTCACCCCTCCACTTT
TRBD1 | TRBJ1-5 | TRBV5-6 | NA | CASSLGGSNQPQHF | TGTGCCAGCAGCTTAGGGGGCAGCAATCAGCCCCAGCATTTT
NA | TRBJ1-6 | TRBV2 | NA | CASTLEGNSPLHF | TGTGCCAGTACCCTTGAGGGAAATTCACCCCTCCACTTT
TRBD2 | TRBJ2-3 | TRBV28 | NA | CASSTSGSRRDTQYF | TGTGCCAGCTCGACTAGCGGGAGCCGGCGAGATACGCAGTATTTT